These T cell receptor beta chains were read from a single sample in a study of T cell responses to AZD1222 COVID-19 vaccine. Sequencing was performed with immunoSEQ multiplex PCR; in TCRdb, only in-frame clones are kept and a portion is missing. The sample carries 100,000 to 150,000 clones, about nine tenths recorded once. The sample was peripheral blood, taken on day 0 of MenACWY control vaccination. All receptors come from an adult in good health. The CDR3 runs from the conserved cysteine through the conserved F or W. D genes are given only for firm matches. The size field is filled for only some rows; it gives once, few, many or a size class.

len	v_gene	abundance	j_gene	d_gene	CDR3aa	CDR3nt
21	TRBV10-2	-	TRBJ2-3	TRBD2	CASRGATGLAGGPPSTDTQYF	TGCGCCAGCAGGGGGGCTACGGGACTAGCGGGGGGGCCCCCTAGCACAGATACGCAGTATTTT
12	TRBV2	-	TRBJ2-3	-	CASSPDRRREYF	TGTGCCAGCAGCCCCGACCGAAGGAGGGAGTATTTT
16	TRBV7-7	once	TRBJ2-5	TRBD2	CASSLGSGGPLETQYF	TGTGCCAGCAGCTTAGGGTCGGGAGGGCCTTTGGAGACCCAGTACTTC
15	TRBV6-1	-	TRBJ2-2	-	CASSESEGPGGELFF	TGTGCCAGCAGTGAATCGGAGGGCCCCGGGGGGGAGCTGTTTTTT
14	TRBV4-3	-	TRBJ1-2	-	CASSQDLGPYGYTF	TGCGCCAGCAGCCAAGATCTGGGGCCCTATGGCTACACCTTC
16	TRBV2	once	TRBJ2-7	-	CASSESGGTVTYEQYF	TGTGCCAGCAGTGAATCGGGTGGGACCGTTACCTACGAGCAGTACTTC
13	TRBV27	-	TRBJ1-6	TRBD1	CASKDRGFSPLHF	TGTGCCAGCAAGGACAGGGGGTTTTCACCCCTCCACTTT
13	TRBV4-1	-	TRBJ1-2	-	CASSQVRTEGYTF	TGCGCCAGCAGCCAAGTCCGGACGGAGGGCTACACCTTC
13	TRBV5-4	few	TRBJ1-3	-	CASHYLSGNTIYF	TGTGCCTCCCACTACCTATCTGGAAACACCATATATTTT
15	TRBV7-2	-	TRBJ1-4	TRBD1	CASSLLGQGGEKLFF	TGTGCCAGCAGCTTATTGGGACAGGGCGGTGAAAAACTGTTTTTT
15	TRBV20-1	once	TRBJ2-1	-	CSASAGGGSYNEQFF	TGCAGTGCTAGTGCCGGGGGCGGATCCTACAATGAGCAGTTCTTC
11	TRBV27	-	TRBJ1-2	-	CASGVRGGYTF	TGTGCCAGCGGCGTACGGGGCGGCTACACCTTC
14	TRBV12-5	-	TRBJ2-1	TRBD1	CASGLATGTYEQFF	TGTGCTAGTGGTTTGGCGACAGGGACCTATGAGCAGTTCTTC
11	TRBV3-1/TRBV3-2	-	TRBJ1-2	-	CAVRSNYGYTF	TGTGCCGTACGCAGTAACTATGGCTACACCTTC
14	TRBV29-1	few	TRBJ1-2	-	CSVDVSVDHYGYTF	TGCAGCGTTGATGTTTCGGTGGATCACTATGGCTACACCTTC
15	TRBV6-2/TRBV6-3	-	TRBJ2-5	-	CASSSLQGRGWTQYF	TGTGCCAGCAGCTCCCTACAGGGTCGCGGCTGGACCCAGTACTTC
14	TRBV3-1/TRBV3-2	-	TRBJ2-1	-	CASSQVAIRNEQFF	TGTGCCAGCAGCCAAGTCGCGATCAGGAATGAGCAGTTCTTC
16	TRBV19	few	TRBJ1-5	TRBD1	CASRESGTVSNQPQHF	TGTGCCAGTCGCGAATCAGGGACAGTTAGCAATCAGCCCCAGCATTTT
14	TRBV7-8	-	TRBJ1-1	-	CASSNGGGGTEAFF	TGTGCCAGCAGCAACGGAGGGGGGGGCACTGAAGCTTTCTTT
15	TRBV6-2/TRBV6-3	-	TRBJ1-6	TRBD1	CASSSGQGDNSPLHF	TGTGCCAGCAGTTCCGGACAGGGGGATAATTCACCCCTCCACTTT
15	TRBV5-5	-	TRBJ2-3	-	CASSFGVQGYDTQYF	TGTGCCAGCAGCTTTGGGGTACAGGGATACGATACGCAGTATTTT
15	TRBV9	-	TRBJ2-5	TRBD2	CASSVVPSGQETQYF	TGTGCCAGCAGCGTGGTACCTAGCGGCCAAGAGACCCAGTACTTC
17	TRBV7-9	-	TRBJ1-6	TRBD1	CASSSPRDRLGNSPLHF	TGTGCCAGCAGTTCCCCCCGGGACAGGCTTGGGAATTCACCCCTCCACTTT
14	TRBV2	once	TRBJ1-6	-	CASRGTGYHSPLHF	TGTGCCAGCAGAGGAACAGGGTATCATTCACCCCTCCACTTT
18	TRBV21-1	-	TRBJ1-5	-	CASWVLTGGNLSNQPQHF	TGTGCCAGCTGGGTGCTGACAGGGGGTAACCTTAGCAATCAGCCCCAGCATTTT
16	TRBV7-2	-	TRBJ2-2	TRBD2	CASSFSTSGGAGELFF	TGTGCCAGCAGCTTCTCGACTAGCGGGGGTGCCGGGGAGCTGTTTTTT
13	TRBV28	-	TRBJ1-5	TRBD1	CASQTGNNQPQHF	TGTGCCAGCCAGACAGGGAACAATCAGCCCCAGCATTTT
17	TRBV4-1	once	TRBJ2-1	TRBD2	CASSQEKSLAGGGEQFF	TGCGCCAGCAGCCAAGAGAAATCACTAGCGGGAGGCGGTGAGCAGTTCTTC
14	TRBV5-4	-	TRBJ2-1	TRBD2	CASSLRAGYNEQFF	TGTGCCAGCAGCTTACGAGCGGGGTACAATGAGCAGTTCTTC
17	TRBV29-1	-	TRBJ2-1	TRBD1	CSSSLPLGTGNYNEQFF	TGCAGCTCATCGTTACCCCTCGGGACAGGGAATTACAATGAGCAGTTCTTC
16	TRBV6-5	-	TRBJ2-7	TRBD1	CASSYNQGVIIYEQYF	TGTGCCAGCAGTTACAACCAGGGGGTAATAATCTACGAGCAGTACTTC
16	TRBV19	-	TRBJ2-2	-	CASSGQNWRNTGELFF	TGTGCCAGTAGCGGACAGAACTGGCGGAACACCGGGGAGCTGTTTTTT
15	TRBV28	-	TRBJ2-1	-	CASSLFGDFYNEQFF	TGTGCCAGCAGTTTATTCGGCGACTTCTACAATGAGCAGTTCTTC
16	TRBV5-1	-	TRBJ1-4	-	CASSLETTLAHEKLFF	TGCGCCAGCAGCTTGGAGACCACCCTTGCCCATGAAAAACTGTTTTTT
16	TRBV7-9	-	TRBJ1-1	-	CASSPSKQGTNTEAFF	TGTGCCAGCAGCCCTAGTAAGCAGGGTACGAACACTGAAGCTTTCTTT
18	TRBV9	-	TRBJ2-3	TRBD2	CASSVASGGALRTDTQYF	TGTGCCAGCAGCGTAGCCAGCGGGGGGGCCCTCCGCACAGATACGCAGTATTTT
14	TRBV20-1	-	TRBJ1-5	TRBD1	CSASRPQGAQPQHF	TGCAGTGCTAGTCGTCCTCAGGGGGCTCAGCCCCAGCATTTT
15	TRBV5-4	-	TRBJ2-3	-	CASSFRQGGTDTQYF	TGTGCCAGCAGCTTTCGACAGGGAGGGACAGATACGCAGTATTTT
13	TRBV6-2/TRBV6-3	-	TRBJ1-3	-	CASSFVGGNTIYF	TGTGCCAGCAGTTTTGTTGGTGGAAACACCATATATTTT
12	TRBV13	-	TRBJ1-1	-	CASSLVHLEAFF	TGTGCCAGCAGCTTAGTCCACTTGGAAGCTTTCTTT
14	TRBV2	-	TRBJ2-1	TRBD1	CASKGQGSHNEQFF	TGTGCCAGCAAGGGACAGGGGTCCCACAATGAGCAGTTCTTC
15	TRBV6-5	-	TRBJ2-7	TRBD2	CASRKTGLGPLEQYF	TGTGCCAGCAGAAAAACGGGACTAGGACCACTGGAGCAGTACTTC
15	TRBV7-7	-	TRBJ2-7	TRBD2	CASSLATGGAYEQYF	TGTGCCAGCAGCTTAGCGACGGGAGGTGCCTACGAGCAGTACTTC
16	TRBV11-2	-	TRBJ1-3	-	CASSLSMGIAGNTIYF	TGTGCCAGCAGCTTATCAATGGGTATCGCTGGAAACACCATATATTTT
16	TRBV19	-	TRBJ2-5	TRBD2	CASSSVAGGSQETQYF	TGTGCCAGTAGTTCCGTAGCGGGAGGATCCCAAGAGACCCAGTACTTC